Following are 13 T cell receptor beta chains from one sample sequenced in a study of Ad26.COV2.S vaccination and SARS-CoV-2 variants (dated by TCRdb to the early 2020s). Library method: the immunoSEQ multiplex PCR assay. TCRdb re-hosts the immuneACCESS table, in-frame sequences only. Its copies lack some clones; in the studies checked, an unresolved V gene accounts for under half of them, and the cause for the rest is not known. The sample table records approximately 420,000 clones; approximately 86% of these occur just once. Roughly 3.2% of the sample is in the top ten clones. In the paper's terms, the treatment or condition label means: around 19 received Ad26.COV2.S at low or high dose, single or two shots; about 5 received placebo; per-sample allocation not given. Repertoires of vaccine and placebo recipients were sequenced from samples taken on day 63 after the first injection. Sample: peripheral blood, taken in a trial of Ad26.COV2.S vaccine versus placebo. These receptors were collected from a person between 18 and 65 years old who received the Ad26.COV2.S COVID-19 vaccine or a placebo.

CDR3 protein: CASGSLGTGSHWGEKLFF. In DNA form, the CDR3 reads TGTGCTAGTGGCTCCCTAGGGACAGGATCGCATTGGGGTGAAAAACTGTTTTTT. This rearrangement joins TRBV12-5 to TRBJ1-4; TRBD1 matches at 8 bases. Germline values: CDR1 LGHNT, CDR2 FRNRAP. The CDR3 sequence is 18 residues long. The V gene end was trimmed by 6 bases and the J gene end by 7 bases; junction bases not matched to a gene: 19.

The J gene is TRBJ1-1, the V gene TRBV7-9; TRBD1 matches 9 bases. The germline gives CDR1 SEHNR, CDR2 FQNEAQ (reference sequence). CDR3 length: 18 residues. V shed 7 bases and J 0 bases; nucleotides not matched to a gene: 15. The DNA of the CDR3 is TGTGCCAGCAACAAAAGTCCCGGGACAGGGCCCATGAACACTGAAGCTTTCTTT. Translating it yields CASNKSPGTGPMNTEAFF.

J is TRBJ2-7 and V is TRBV5-4; D is possibly TRBD1 or TRBD2 (5 bases each). Germline V lookup: CDR1 SGHNT, CDR2 YYREEE (reference sequence). Trimming stripped 4 bases from V and 2 bases from J, with 10 bases between. The CDR3 length is 13 residues. The CDR3 DNA is TGTGCCAGCAGCGGTGGGGGACCCTACGAGCAGTACTTC. This codes for CASSGGGPYEQYF.

The rearrangement uses TRBV4-1 and TRBJ1-5; possible D gene TRBD1, 5 bases. CDR3 length: 15 amino acids. Trimming pared 3 bases from V and 0 bases from J, leaving 9 bases between. Germline loops: CDR1 MGHRA, CDR2 YSYEKL. In DNA form, the CDR3 reads TGCGCCAGCAGCCAGACAGTCGCTAGCAATCAGCCCCAGCATTTT. Translating it yields CASSQTVASNQPQHF.

The table lists this clone with a count of one. The chain carries TRBV29-1 and TRBJ2-1, with D possibly TRBD2 on 5 matching bases. Germline CDR1 reads SQVTM; CDR2 reads ANQGSEA. CDR3 length: 13 residues. The CDR3 sequence: CTIWAGLYNEQFF. The CDR3 DNA reads as TGCACCATTTGGGCGGGCTTATACAATGAGCAGTTCTTC.

The CDR3 DNA is TGTGCCAGCAGCCCATTTGTCTCGGACAGCTACTACAATGAGCAGTTCTTC. This codes for CASSPFVSDSYYNEQFF. The genes are TRBV3-1 (or the pseudogene TRBV3-2) and TRBJ2-1, with D perhaps TRBD1 (6 bases). V lost 4 bases and J lost 3, with 19 bases in between. CDR1 and CDR2 from the germline V gene are LGHDT and YNNKEL (reference sequence). The CDR3 is 17 amino acids.

This chain connects TRBV14 to TRBJ2-3; no definite D call. There are 15 residues in the CDR3. V gave up 2 bases and J gave up 2 bases, with 11 bases separating them. Germline lookup yields CDR1 SGHDN and CDR2 FVKESK. The CDR3 DNA reads as TGTGCCAGCAGCCAACTTCCGGGTTTCACAGATACGCAGTATTTT. This gives the protein CASSQLPGFTDTQYF.

The V and J genes are TRBV3-1 (or the pseudogene TRBV3-2) and TRBJ2-3; 9 positions agree with TRBD2. J gave up 10 bases and V 4 bases, and 15 bases lay outside the gene matches. The CDR3 is made up of 16 amino acids. Germline V lookup: CDR1 LGHDT, CDR2 YNNKEL (reference sequence). CDR3 DNA sequence: TGTGCCAGCAGCCGAGCCATTGCGGGGGGGCTCCTGGCGCAGTATTTT. It encodes CASSRAIAGGLLAQYF.

The gene calls are TRBV6-6 and TRBJ1-1; unclear D gene. Germline V gives CDR1 MNHNY, CDR2 SVGAGI (reference sequence). V was trimmed by 2 bases and J by 2 bases, leaving 15 bases between them. CDR3 length: 16 residues. CDR3 in amino acids: CASSYMGLGLNTEAFF. The CDR3, as DNA: TGTGCCAGCAGTTACATGGGTCTCGGACTTAACACTGAAGCTTTCTTT.

V usage is TRBV29-1 and J usage is TRBJ1-1, with TRBD1 matching over 9 bases. The CDR3 has 11 residues. Germline CDR1 reads SQVTM; CDR2 reads ANQGSEA. J gave up 11 bases and V 6 bases, and 7 bases lay outside the gene matches. CDR3 loop: CSVYGQGRAFF. The CDR3 DNA is TGCAGCGTCTACGGACAGGGGAGGGCTTTCTTT. Filled out from reference TRBV29-1 and TRBJ1-1, the complete variable domain reads SAVISQKPSRDICQRGTSLTIQCQVDSQVTMMFWYRQQPGQSLTLIATANQGSEATYESGFVIDKFPISRPNLTFSTLTVSNMSPEDSSIYLCSVYGQGRAFFGQGTRLTVV.

The gene calls are TRBV19 and TRBJ1-5, with 7 bases matching TRBD1. The V segment lost 7 bases and the J segment 6 bases; nucleotides outside the gene matches: 9. This CDR3 spans 14 amino acids. Germline-derived CDR1 and CDR2 are LNHDA and SQIVND (reference sequence). CDR3 sequence (DNA): TGTGCCAGTAAATTCCAGGGGGTAGCTCAGCCCCAGCATTTT. Its protein product is CASKFQGVAQPQHF. Supplemented by reference TRBV19 and TRBJ1-5, the full variable domain reads DGGITQSPKYLFRKEGQNVTLSCEQNLNHDAMYWYRQDPGQGLRLIYYSQIVNDFQKGDIAEGYSVSREKKESFPLTVTSAQKNPTAFYLCASKFQGVAQPQHFGDGTRLSIL.

The chain uses TRBV5-6 and TRBJ2-1; D remains ambiguous. Between the trimmed V and J ends, which lost 4 bases and 6 bases, there was a span of 8 bases. The CDR3 extends over 12 amino acids. In germline, CDR1 is SGHDT, CDR2 YYEEEE. The CDR3 nucleotides are TGTGCCAGCAGCCCGACGGGCAATGAGCAGTTCTTC. Translation: CASSPTGNEQFF.

The genes are TRBV29-1 and TRBJ2-3; D is undetermined. With 5 bases removed from V and 2 bases from J, the gap between germline ends came to 8 bases. The V gene's germline CDR1 is SQVTM and CDR2 ANQGSEA. The CDR3 extends over 12 amino acids. The CDR3 DNA reads TGCAGCGTTACCCCAATCACAGATACGCAGTATTTT. As protein: CSVTPITDTQYF.